This is a list of T cell receptor beta chains from one sample in a study of blood T cell repertoires in COVID-19. The method was immunoSEQ multiplex PCR; TCRdb's version includes in-frame clones alone and lacks a portion of them. Here the sample spans around 210,000 clones, 75% to 85% being singletons. What was sequenced was peripheral blood. The receptors here all came from a man in his fifties with COVID-19, enrolled during active disease. Each CDR3 is given without its conserved first and last residue. Each record gives: clone size, V gene, J gene, CDR3 protein. Clone sizes are given selectively: once, few, many, or a class where the clone is expanded.

-,TRBV6-5,TRBJ1-3,ASSQDRNTIY
-,TRBV10-3,TRBJ1-1,AISGDSHTEAF
-,TRBV24-1,TRBJ1-5,ATSDSGTRTRPQH
few,TRBV4-3,TRBJ2-5,ASSQGSSGGETQY
-,TRBV18,TRBJ2-5,ASSLGLAGQETQY
-,TRBV13,TRBJ1-1,ASTPDGGPNTEAF
-,TRBV2,TRBJ1-2,ASSSPLPGHAGYT
once,TRBV7-2,TRBJ2-7,ASSFLQDSYEQY
-,TRBV18,TRBJ2-7,ASSPLNSEHSYEQY
-,TRBV4-3,TRBJ1-1,ASSHVVGATEAF
few,TRBV2,TRBJ2-7,ASSEATGGDLLY
few,TRBV5-1,TRBJ2-7,ASSLTGSLNEQY
-,TRBV6-4,TRBJ1-2,ASSKPGTPDFYGYT
medium-sized,TRBV3-1/TRBV3-2,TRBJ2-7,ASSLTGAYEQY
-,TRBV24-1,TRBJ2-2,ATSVTNTGELF
-,TRBV30,TRBJ1-2,AGRTGNGYT
-,TRBV4-3,TRBJ1-6,ASSHLGGQGPSPLH
-,TRBV18,TRBJ1-4,ASSPGTATNEKLF
-,TRBV3-1/TRBV3-2,TRBJ1-2,ASSQALGGDYGYT
-,TRBV19,TRBJ1-5,ASSMLGPNQPQH
-,TRBV5-8,TRBJ1-5,ASSLVMGPNQPQH